This is a list of T cell receptor beta chains from one sample in a study of blood T cell repertoires in COVID-19. Libraries were prepared by immunoSEQ multiplex PCR; TCRdb keeps only in-frame clonotypes and omits some of them. The top ten hold around 4.4% of the sample, which has about 300,000 clones, more than 85% seen once. Sequenced input: peripheral blood. The origin of the receptors is a man between 35 and 55 years old with acute or convalescent COVID-19. Each CDR3 is given with its conserved first and last residue. The order of the fields is clone size, V gene, J gene, D gene, CDR3 DNA, CDR3 protein. The D gene is left open where the match is weak. Size values are once, few and many counts, or a class for expanded clones, and some rows have none.

clone_size: .
v_call: TRBV11-3
j_call: TRBJ2-3
d_call: .
cdr3_nt: TGTGCCAGCAGCTCCGGACTGAGAACAGATACGCAGTATTTT
cdr3_aa: CASSSGLRTDTQYF

clone_size: .
v_call: TRBV7-2
j_call: TRBJ2-1
d_call: .
cdr3_nt: TGTGCCAGCAGCTTTCAGGGTTCCTACAATGAGCAGTTCTTC
cdr3_aa: CASSFQGSYNEQFF

clone_size: .
v_call: TRBV5-1
j_call: TRBJ1-2
d_call: .
cdr3_nt: TGCGCCAGCAGCTTGGCCTCGGACAGTCCTTATGGCTACACCTTC
cdr3_aa: CASSLASDSPYGYTF

clone_size: .
v_call: TRBV3-1/TRBV3-2
j_call: TRBJ1-6
d_call: TRBD1
cdr3_nt: TGTGCCAGCAGCCCTCCGACAGGGGGGTCACCCCTCCACTTT
cdr3_aa: CASSPPTGGSPLHF

clone_size: .
v_call: TRBV6-1
j_call: TRBJ1-5
d_call: TRBD1
cdr3_nt: TGTGCCAGCAGTGAAGCGTGGGACAGGGTGGGAAGAAGCAATCAGCCCCAGCATTTT
cdr3_aa: CASSEAWDRVGRSNQPQHF

clone_size: .
v_call: TRBV30
j_call: TRBJ2-3
d_call: .
cdr3_nt: TGTGCCTGGAGTCAGGGGAATATCATGGATACGCAGTATTTT
cdr3_aa: CAWSQGNIMDTQYF

clone_size: once
v_call: TRBV18
j_call: TRBJ1-3
d_call: .
cdr3_nt: TGTGCCAGCTCACCAGGGAGCTCTGGAAACACCATATATTTT
cdr3_aa: CASSPGSSGNTIYF

clone_size: .
v_call: TRBV10-3
j_call: TRBJ1-2
d_call: .
cdr3_nt: TGTGCCATCAGTGGGGGCTATGGTAGTAACTATGGCTACACCTTC
cdr3_aa: CAISGGYGSNYGYTF

clone_size: .
v_call: TRBV7-9
j_call: TRBJ2-1
d_call: TRBD2
cdr3_nt: TGTGCCAGCAGTAGCGGGGGGAGCTCCTACAATGAGCAGTTCTTC
cdr3_aa: CASSSGGSSYNEQFF

clone_size: .
v_call: TRBV14
j_call: TRBJ1-1
d_call: .
cdr3_nt: TGTGCCAGCAGCCAAGACCTCGGCACTGAAGCTTTCTTT
cdr3_aa: CASSQDLGTEAFF

clone_size: .
v_call: TRBV10-3
j_call: TRBJ2-5
d_call: TRBD1
cdr3_nt: TGTGCCATCAGTGAGCAGGGGGCAGAGACCCAGTACTTC
cdr3_aa: CAISEQGAETQYF

clone_size: .
v_call: TRBV7-2
j_call: TRBJ2-7
d_call: TRBD1
cdr3_nt: TGTGCCAGCAGTCGAAGACCGGGACAGGGAACCTACGAGCAGTACTTC
cdr3_aa: CASSRRPGQGTYEQYF

clone_size: .
v_call: TRBV2
j_call: TRBJ2-3
d_call: .
cdr3_nt: TGTGCCAGCAGTCCACTATTCGGGGGCACAGATACGCAGTATTTT
cdr3_aa: CASSPLFGGTDTQYF

clone_size: .
v_call: TRBV6-2/TRBV6-3
j_call: TRBJ2-7
d_call: TRBD1
cdr3_nt: TGTGCCAGCAGCTTTCCGAGGACAGGGGGCTCCCCTCACTACGAGCAGTACTTC
cdr3_aa: CASSFPRTGGSPHYEQYF

clone_size: .
v_call: TRBV13
j_call: TRBJ2-3
d_call: TRBD2
cdr3_nt: TGTGCCAGCAGCTCGAATCTAGCGGCTAGCACAGATACGCAGTATTTT
cdr3_aa: CASSSNLAASTDTQYF

clone_size: .
v_call: TRBV6-5
j_call: TRBJ1-2
d_call: .
cdr3_nt: TGTGCCAGCAGTCCAGGGGAGAACTATGGCTACACCTTC
cdr3_aa: CASSPGENYGYTF

clone_size: .
v_call: TRBV5-1
j_call: TRBJ1-4
d_call: .
cdr3_nt: TGCGCCAGCAGCCCACTGAACCCCGGTGAAAAACTGTTTTTT
cdr3_aa: CASSPLNPGEKLFF

clone_size: .
v_call: TRBV13
j_call: TRBJ2-1
d_call: TRBD1
cdr3_nt: TGTGCCAGCAGCACCCCGGGACAGGATGTCCATGAGCAGTTCTTC
cdr3_aa: CASSTPGQDVHEQFF

clone_size: .
v_call: TRBV4-2
j_call: TRBJ2-7
d_call: .
cdr3_nt: TGTGCCAGCAGCCAAGATCCTCCCGGGGCCTACGAGCAGTACTTC
cdr3_aa: CASSQDPPGAYEQYF

clone_size: .
v_call: TRBV30
j_call: TRBJ1-4
d_call: .
cdr3_nt: TGTGCCTGGGGGACCTGGGGGGGCGGCGAAAAACTGTTTTTT
cdr3_aa: CAWGTWGGGEKLFF

clone_size: .
v_call: TRBV3-1/TRBV3-2
j_call: TRBJ2-3
d_call: TRBD1
cdr3_nt: TGTGCCAGCAGTGGGGACAGGGGGAACACAGATACGCAGTATTTT
cdr3_aa: CASSGDRGNTDTQYF

clone_size: .
v_call: TRBV5-5
j_call: TRBJ2-7
d_call: TRBD2
cdr3_nt: TGTGCCAGCAGCCTAGAGCGGGGGGTCGCCGAGCAGTACTTC
cdr3_aa: CASSLERGVAEQYF

clone_size: .
v_call: TRBV5-6
j_call: TRBJ1-3
d_call: .
cdr3_nt: TGTGCCAGCAGCCGCTTGGAGGGAGGAGGAAACACCATATATTTT
cdr3_aa: CASSRLEGGGNTIYF

clone_size: .
v_call: TRBV7-8
j_call: TRBJ1-5
d_call: TRBD1
cdr3_nt: TGTGCCAGCAGCTTGGGTAGGACAGGGGTCTATCAGCCCCAGCATTTT
cdr3_aa: CASSLGRTGVYQPQHF

clone_size: .
v_call: TRBV12-3/TRBV12-4
j_call: TRBJ1-1
d_call: .
cdr3_nt: TGTGCCAGCACCTCGCGAGCCCACACTGAAGCTTTCTTT
cdr3_aa: CASTSRAHTEAFF

clone_size: .
v_call: TRBV19
j_call: TRBJ2-6
d_call: TRBD1
cdr3_nt: TGTGCCAGTAGCGGACAGGGGGCTGTTAAATCTGGGGCCAACGTCCTGACTTTC
cdr3_aa: CASSGQGAVKSGANVLTF

clone_size: .
v_call: TRBV24-1
j_call: TRBJ2-2
d_call: .
cdr3_nt: TGTGCCATCGAGGCCCCCGGGGAGCTGTTTTTT
cdr3_aa: CAIEAPGELFF

clone_size: .
v_call: TRBV11-2
j_call: TRBJ2-5
d_call: TRBD1
cdr3_nt: TGTGCCAGCAGCTTAGGGGGGACAGAGGGAGAGACCCAGTACTTC
cdr3_aa: CASSLGGTEGETQYF

clone_size: .
v_call: TRBV2
j_call: TRBJ1-5
d_call: .
cdr3_nt: TGTGCCAGCAGGTCGGGTTCTGGCAGCAATCAGCCCCAGCATTTT
cdr3_aa: CASRSGSGSNQPQHF

clone_size: .
v_call: TRBV5-6
j_call: TRBJ1-2
d_call: .
cdr3_nt: TGTGCCAGCAGCTTGTGGGTGGAGTTCTACACCTTC
cdr3_aa: CASSLWVEFYTF

clone_size: .
v_call: TRBV5-1
j_call: TRBJ2-7
d_call: TRBD2
cdr3_nt: TGCGCCAGCAGCCTGGGACTACCCCCCTACGAGCAGTACTTC
cdr3_aa: CASSLGLPPYEQYF

clone_size: .
v_call: TRBV25-1
j_call: TRBJ2-3
d_call: TRBD2
cdr3_nt: TGTGCCAGCAGTGACCGATTAGCGGGGGACACAGATACGCAGTATTTT
cdr3_aa: CASSDRLAGDTDTQYF

clone_size: .
v_call: TRBV30
j_call: TRBJ1-1
d_call: TRBD1
cdr3_nt: TGTGCCTGGAGGGACAGGACTGAAGCTTTCTTT
cdr3_aa: CAWRDRTEAFF

clone_size: .
v_call: TRBV3-1/TRBV3-2
j_call: TRBJ1-2
d_call: .
cdr3_nt: TGTGCCAGCAGCTTTCGGGAGGGCTATGGCTACACCTTC
cdr3_aa: CASSFREGYGYTF

clone_size: few
v_call: TRBV14
j_call: TRBJ2-1
d_call: TRBD2
cdr3_nt: TGTGCCAGCAGCCACCTACGTAGGGCTAGCGGCTACAATGAGCAGTTCTTC
cdr3_aa: CASSHLRRASGYNEQFF

clone_size: .
v_call: TRBV7-6
j_call: TRBJ2-1
d_call: .
cdr3_nt: TGTGCCAGCAGCCCGTCTTCTAGTGATCCAGACAATGAGCAGTTCTTC
cdr3_aa: CASSPSSSDPDNEQFF

clone_size: once
v_call: TRBV29-1
j_call: TRBJ2-7
d_call: TRBD1
cdr3_nt: TGCAGCGTAGAGTTCGGGACAGGGATCTCCTACGAGCAGTACTTC
cdr3_aa: CSVEFGTGISYEQYF

clone_size: .
v_call: TRBV19
j_call: TRBJ1-5
d_call: TRBD1
cdr3_nt: TGTGCCAGTAGTCCTCGACAGGGGGGCCAGCCCCAGCATTTT
cdr3_aa: CASSPRQGGQPQHF

clone_size: .
v_call: TRBV15
j_call: TRBJ2-6
d_call: .
cdr3_nt: TGTGCCACCAGCAGTCGGCGGGGCCTTAACTCTGGGGCCAACGTCCTGACTTTC
cdr3_aa: CATSSRRGLNSGANVLTF

clone_size: .
v_call: TRBV7-2
j_call: TRBJ2-2
d_call: .
cdr3_nt: TGTGCCAGCAGCCCAGAGACTGTGAACACCGGGGAGCTGTTTTTT
cdr3_aa: CASSPETVNTGELFF

clone_size: .
v_call: TRBV27
j_call: TRBJ2-1
d_call: .
cdr3_nt: TGTGCCAGCAGACGCGGGGCCTACGCGAGCTCCTACAATGAGCAGTTCTTC
cdr3_aa: CASRRGAYASSYNEQFF

clone_size: .
v_call: TRBV19
j_call: TRBJ1-1
d_call: .
cdr3_nt: TGTGCCAGTAAAAACAGGGCGGGCGCTTACACTGAAGCTTTCTTT
cdr3_aa: CASKNRAGAYTEAFF

clone_size: .
v_call: TRBV6-5
j_call: TRBJ1-2
d_call: .
cdr3_nt: TGTGCCAGCTCATTAAAGGGAGGTGGCTACACCTTC
cdr3_aa: CASSLKGGGYTF

clone_size: .
v_call: TRBV2
j_call: TRBJ2-3
d_call: TRBD1
cdr3_nt: TGTGCCAGCAGCTACAGGGGGCCAGATACGCAGTATTTT
cdr3_aa: CASSYRGPDTQYF

clone_size: .
v_call: TRBV11-3
j_call: TRBJ1-1
d_call: .
cdr3_nt: TGTGCCAGCAGCGCGACAGGAGAGAACACTGAAGCTTTCTTT
cdr3_aa: CASSATGENTEAFF

clone_size: .
v_call: TRBV11-2
j_call: TRBJ1-1
d_call: TRBD1
cdr3_nt: TGTGCCAGCAGCCGACAGGGAAACACTGAAGCTTTCTTT
cdr3_aa: CASSRQGNTEAFF

clone_size: .
v_call: TRBV2
j_call: TRBJ1-4
d_call: .
cdr3_nt: TGTGCCAGCAGGGGGGGGAACAGTCCTCCTAATGAAAAACTGTTTTTT
cdr3_aa: CASRGGNSPPNEKLFF

clone_size: .
v_call: TRBV6-4
j_call: TRBJ2-7
d_call: TRBD2
cdr3_nt: TGTGCCAGCAGGGCTGGGAGGGCTCAGTCCTACGAGCAGTACTTC
cdr3_aa: CASRAGRAQSYEQYF

clone_size: .
v_call: TRBV5-6
j_call: TRBJ1-4
d_call: TRBD1
cdr3_nt: TGTGCCAGCAGCTTGGACAGGGGTGAAAAACTGTTTTTT
cdr3_aa: CASSLDRGEKLFF

clone_size: .
v_call: TRBV2
j_call: TRBJ2-7
d_call: .
cdr3_nt: TGTGCCAGCAATGACCGACGGGATCTCTCCTACGAGCAGTACTTC
cdr3_aa: CASNDRRDLSYEQYF

clone_size: .
v_call: TRBV11-2
j_call: TRBJ2-1
d_call: .
cdr3_nt: TGTGCCAGCAGCCCCTCGGGACTCTACAATGAGCAGTTCTTC
cdr3_aa: CASSPSGLYNEQFF

clone_size: .
v_call: TRBV7-2
j_call: TRBJ1-3
d_call: TRBD1
cdr3_nt: TGTGCCAGCAGCCTAGGGGGACAGTACTCTGGAAACACCATATATTTT
cdr3_aa: CASSLGGQYSGNTIYF

clone_size: .
v_call: TRBV6-5
j_call: TRBJ1-2
d_call: TRBD1
cdr3_nt: TGTGCCAGCAGCCCGACAGGGTTTGGTGGCTACACCTTC
cdr3_aa: CASSPTGFGGYTF